This T cell receptor beta chain was profiled in a study of T cells in localized non-small cell lung cancer. Whole-study results and caveats: Uninvolved adjacent lung, not tumor, had the highest T cell clonality. In adjacent lung, a median around 55 of the top 100 tumor clones were found.

V was shortened by 3 bases and J by 0 bases, with 12 bases between the two germline ends. From germline, CDR1 is SGHVS and CDR2 FNYEAQ. This CDR3 spans 17 amino acids. Notes on this clone: Its specificity is not known.

Clones were sequenced by immunoSEQ multiplex PCR, and TCRdb holds only the in-frame ones, with some missing. The sample records 30,000 or so clones, around 93% being singletons. This TCR came from a woman aged 35 to 70 with stage III lung adenocarcinoma. This material consisted of peripheral blood mononuclear cells, taken before any cancer treatment. The genes are TRBV7-6 and TRBJ1-6; unclear D gene. DNA of the CDR3: TGTGCCAGCAGCTTGGGTTCCAGGAGCTCCTATAATTCACCCCTCCACTTT. Its protein is CASSLGSRSSYNSPLHF.